What follows are 22 T cell receptor beta chains derived from one specimen sequenced in a study of blood T cells in healthy people across ages. For the second PCR, which ran for about 7 to 11 cycles, a sample-barcoded 5' primer and a J-beta primer mix were used. Via MiXCR, TCRdb re-called the 5' RACE reads, giving one row per CDR3 protein. The sample records 750,000 to 950,000 distinct CDR3 sequences, just under 30% being singletons. The data were also submitted as part of a second study, on T cells of mothers and their children.

The source material was blood. These receptors all come from a woman aged 40-49 years in good health.

This clonotype was seen repeatedly, ten times or more. V is TRBV19 and J is TRBJ2-7; D might be TRBD1 (6 bases). V lost 5 bases, J lost 2 bases, and 10 bases lay in between. The CDR3 contains 13 residues. CDR1 and CDR2 (germline): LNHDA, SQIVND (reference sequence). CDR3 loop: CASSADSPYEQYF. The CDR3 DNA reads TGTGCCAGTAGTGCGGACAGTCCCTACGAGCAGTACTTC.

The chain employs TRBV5-1 and TRBJ2-1; D possibly uses TRBD1 or TRBD2 (6 bases each). The CDR3 is made up of 16 amino acids. Germline loops: CDR1 SGHRS, CDR2 YFSETQ. V was cut by 2 bases and J by 7 bases, with 19 bases left in between. The CDR3 sequence: CASSLSGGGSGNEQFF. The CDR3 nucleotides are TGCGCCAGCAGCTTAAGCGGAGGGGGGAGTGGAAATGAGCAGTTCTTC.

This clonotype has more than one count but fewer than ten. This rearrangement joins TRBV28 to TRBJ1-6; the D is unclear. V lost 5 bases, J lost 8 bases, and 19 bases lay in between. CDR1 is MDHEN and CDR2 is SYDVKM in the germline V gene. The CDR3 covers 16 residues. As DNA, the CDR3 is TGTGCCAGCAGTCCCGGACGGACCGGGGATTATTCACCCCTCCACTTT. Its protein is CASSPGRTGDYSPLHF.

On this clonotype itself: A much larger clone lies a single base off, so this may be a read error. This sequence joins TRBV20-1 and TRBJ1-2; D is ambiguous. CDR3 length: 12 residues. Per the germline V gene, CDR1 is DFQATT and CDR2 is SNEGSKA (reference sequence). CDR3 sequence reads: CRAEREEYGYTF. The CDR3 DNA reads TGCAGGGCAGAGAGGGAGGAGTATGGCTACACCTTC.

V and J are TRBV27 and TRBJ2-4; tentatively, D is TRBD1 (6 bases). TRBJ2-7 matches the DNA end more closely, so the J call is doubtful. Germline V lookup: CDR1 MNHEY, CDR2 SMNVEV (reference sequence). The CDR3 spans 16 residues. This CDR3 is CASSSTGTSTIYEQYF. The CDR3 DNA is TGTGCCAGCAGTTCAACCGGGACATCAACGATTTACGAGCAGTACTTC.

The gene calls are TRBV5-5 and TRBJ1-6, with unresolved D. Trimming stripped 1 base from V and 10 bases from J, with 12 bases between. CDR3 length: 14 amino acids. Germline CDR1 and CDR2: SGHKS and YYEKEE (reference sequence). CDR3 DNA sequence: TGTGCCAGCAGCTTGCCGGGGTGGGGATCACCCCTCCACTTT. This codes for CASSLPGWGSPLHF. Full variable domain (remainder filled in from reference TRBV5-5 and TRBJ1-6): DAGVTQSPTHLIKTRGQQVTLRCSPISGHKSVSWYQQVLGQGPQFIFQYYEKEERGRGNFPDRFSARQFPNYSSELNVNALLLGDSALYLCASSLPGWGSPLHFGNGTRLTVT.

This clonotype was recorded at least ten times. The V and J genes are TRBV3-1 and TRBJ2-5; D may be TRBD1 or TRBD2 (6 bases each). The CDR3 has 17 amino acids. The germline gives CDR1 LGHDT, CDR2 YNNKEL (reference sequence). V shed 4 bases and J shed 1 base, with 19 bases lying between them. CDR3 sequence: CASSPGIGGGPQETQYF. In DNA form, the CDR3 reads TGTGCCAGCAGCCCAGGGATCGGAGGGGGACCCCAAGAGACCCAGTACTTC.

This clonotype has just a few counts. The chain carries TRBV4-3 and TRBJ1-2; 8 positions agree with TRBD1. With V trimmed by 3 bases and J by 2 bases, 11 bases remained unmatched. CDR3 length: 17 amino acids. The V gene's germline CDR1 is LGHNA and CDR2 YSLEER. The CDR3: CASSHEAWQGANYGYTF. In DNA form, the CDR3 reads TGCGCCAGCAGCCACGAGGCATGGCAGGGGGCCAACTATGGCTACACCTTC.

This clonotype was observed at least ten times. The chain links TRBV6-5 to TRBJ2-1, with 12 nucleotides matching TRBD2. The CDR3 contains 16 residues. The germline V gene encodes CDR1 MNHEY and CDR2 SVGAGI. The J segment lost 5 bases and the V segment lost 6 bases, leaving 8 bases of the junction unmatched. The CDR3 here is CASRTTSGGHNNEQFF. CDR3 DNA sequence: TGTGCCAGCAGGACAACTAGCGGGGGGCATAACAATGAGCAGTTCTTC.

This clonotype was picked up a small number of times. The chain uses TRBV6-2 or TRBV6-3 and TRBJ2-3; 11 bases are a match to TRBD2. Per germline, CDR1 MNHEY and CDR2 SVGEGT. The CDR3 totals 15 residues. CDR3 residues: CSTRASGGSGYTQYF. The DNA of the CDR3 is TGTTCTACCCGGGCTAGCGGGGGGTCCGGATATACGCAGTATTTT.

This clonotype was seen a few times. The V and J genes are TRBV2 and TRBJ2-7; possible D gene TRBD1, 5 bases. The germline CDR1 and CDR2 sequences are SNHLY and FYNNEI. Trimming removed 7 bases at V and 3 bases at J, with 13 bases between. The CDR3 totals 13 residues. The CDR3 reads CASTRQRNYEQYF. DNA of the CDR3: TGTGCCAGCACCAGACAGAGAAACTACGAGCAGTACTTC.

There are a few counts of this clonotype. The V and J genes are TRBV29-1 and TRBJ1-1; D unresolved. The V and J ends lost 8 bases and 4 bases respectively, with 17 bases between them. From germline, CDR1 is SQVTM and CDR2 ANQGSEA. The CDR3 consists of 13 residues. The CDR3 bases are TGCAGCTCCACCCTGCTAGGTCCCACTGAAGCTTTCTTT. Protein: CSSTLLGPTEAFF.

This clonotype was seen at least ten times. This chain joins TRBV5-1 and TRBJ2-2; 8 bases line up with TRBD1. CDR3 length equals 15 residues. J was trimmed by 3 bases and V by 4 bases; bases with no gene match: 5. Germline assignment: CDR1 SGHRS and CDR2 YFSETQ. The CDR3 nucleotides are TGCGCCAGCAGCCCGGACAGGGTGTACACCGGGGAGCTGTTTTTT. Its translation is CASSPDRVYTGELFF.

This clonotype turned up a few times. The junction does not match germline at one end; this may be a read error. This sequence joins TRBV7-9 and TRBJ1-2; the D gene is possibly TRBD1 (5 bases). Germline CDR1 is SEHNR and CDR2 is FQNEAQ (reference sequence). The CDR3 length is 17 residues. CDR3 nucleotides: TGTGCCAGCAGCCCCAGTTTGGGGCCAAATTATAACTATGGCCACACCTTC. It encodes CASSPSLGPNYNYGHTF. Supplemented by reference TRBV7-9 and TRBJ1-2, the full variable domain reads DTGVSQNPRHKITKRGQNVTFRCDPISEHNRLYWYRQTLGQGPEFLTYFQNEAQLEKSRLLSDRFSAERPKGSFSTLEIQRTEQGDSAMYLCASSPSLGPNYNYGHTFGSGTRLTVV.

This clonotype was seen a handful of times. The chain carries TRBV7-2 and TRBJ2-1, with D possibly matching TRBD2 (5 bases). CDR3 size: 16 residues. Trimming took 3 bases from V and 5 from J, leaving 17 bases between them. Germline V lookup: CDR1 SGHTA, CDR2 FQGNSA. This CDR3 is CASSFGRGPLDNEQFF. The CDR3 nucleotides are TGTGCCAGCAGCTTTGGGAGAGGGCCGCTGGACAATGAGCAGTTCTTC.

This clonotype was detected only a few times. An end of the junction differs from the germline gene, which may be a read error. V and J are TRBV7-2 and TRBJ2-7; D remains ambiguous. Germline loops: CDR1 SGHTA, CDR2 FQGNSA. The CDR3 spans 12 residues. DNA for the CDR3: TGTGCCAGCAGCCTTGATCTCTACAAGCAGTACTTC. Encoded protein: CASSLDLYKQYF.

The rearrangement joins TRBV12-3 or TRBV12-4 to TRBJ2-1, with 9 bases lining up with TRBD2. The CDR3 has 17 residues. The junction had 9 bases not matched to a gene; V was cut back by 0 bases and J by 6 bases. This chain's CDR3 is CASSLAGLAGPFNEQFF. As DNA, the CDR3 is TGTGCCAGCAGTTTAGCGGGGCTAGCGGGGCCCTTCAATGAGCAGTTCTTC.

Many counts were recorded for this clonotype. The chain is built from TRBV12-3 or TRBV12-4 and TRBJ1-2, with a tentative D call TRBD1 (6 bases). With 3 bases removed from V and 7 bases from J, the gap between germline ends came to 12 bases. The CDR3 is 13 amino acids. The chain's CDR3 is CASSLDRMPGYTF. The CDR3, as DNA: TGTGCCAGCAGTTTGGACAGAATGCCTGGCTACACCTTC.

About this clonotype: A much larger clonotype is one base distant, so this may be a read error. This chain uses TRBV5-6 with TRBJ2-7, with 8 nucleotides matching TRBD1. The J call may be faulty, since TRBJ2-5 better matches the DNA end. CDR1 is SGHDT, CDR2 YYEEEE, per germline. CDR3 length equals 15 residues. The CDR3 reads CASSAVLTGEETQYF. In nucleotides, the CDR3 is TGTGCCAGCAGCGCCGTATTGACAGGGGAAGAGACCCAGTACTTC.

The CDR3 DNA reads as TGTGCCAGCAGTGGAAGTACGGGACTGGAGAACACTGAAGCTTTCTTT. This translates into CASSGSTGLENTEAFF. The V gene is TRBV25-1, the J gene TRBJ1-1; perhaps TRBD1 as D (5 bases). CDR3 length equals 16 residues. The ends were cut back, 4 bases at V and 1 base at J, with 16 bases in the middle. Germline CDR1 and CDR2: MGHDK and SYGVNS.

This clonotype has ten or more counts. This sequence joins TRBV6-5 and TRBJ1-6; D remains ambiguous. The germline CDR1 and CDR2 sequences are MNHEY and SVGAGI. The CDR3 loop spans 13 amino acids. Trimming pared 6 bases from V and 7 bases from J, leaving 10 bases between. In nucleotides, the CDR3 is TGTGCCAGCAGAACAAGTAGGAATTCACCCCTCCACTTT. Translation: CASRTSRNSPLHF.

This clonotype appeared many times. The chain joins TRBV9 to TRBJ2-6, with unresolved D. CDR3 size: 15 residues. CDR1 and CDR2 from the germline V gene are SGDLS and YYNGEE. The germline V and J ends were trimmed by 0 bases and 3 bases, with 7 bases remaining between them. Written as DNA, the CDR3 is TGTGCCAGCAGCGTAGCCCTCGGTGGGGCCAACGTCCTGACTTTC. It yields the protein CASSVALGGANVLTF.